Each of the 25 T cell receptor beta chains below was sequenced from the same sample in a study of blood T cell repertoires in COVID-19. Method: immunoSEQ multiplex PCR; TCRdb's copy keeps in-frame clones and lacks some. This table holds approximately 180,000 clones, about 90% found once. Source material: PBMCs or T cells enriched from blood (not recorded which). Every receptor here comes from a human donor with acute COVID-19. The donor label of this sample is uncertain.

The CDR3 DNA is TGCGCCAGCAGCCCTCGGGGGAGGCTCCGGACAGGGATTCTATATGGCTACACCTTC. This translates into CASSPRGRLRTGILYGYTF. This sequence joins TRBV23-1 and TRBJ1-2; 8 bases map to TRBD1. TRBV23-1 is classed as an ORF, of uncertain function. The CDR3 consists of 19 residues. The J segment lost 5 bases and the V segment lost 6 bases, leaving 23 bases of the junction unmatched.

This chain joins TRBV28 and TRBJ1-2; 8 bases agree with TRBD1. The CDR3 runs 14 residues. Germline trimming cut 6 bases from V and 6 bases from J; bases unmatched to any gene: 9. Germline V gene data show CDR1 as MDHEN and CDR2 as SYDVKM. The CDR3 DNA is TGTGCCAGCAGAGGACAGGGAGGTCCCAATGGCTACACCTTC. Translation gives CASRGQGGPNGYTF.

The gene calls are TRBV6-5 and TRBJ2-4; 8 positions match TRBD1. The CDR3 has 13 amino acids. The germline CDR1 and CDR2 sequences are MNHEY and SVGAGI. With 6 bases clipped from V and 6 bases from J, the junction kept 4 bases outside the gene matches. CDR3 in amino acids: CASRQGAGNIQYF. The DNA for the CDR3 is TGTGCCAGCAGGCAGGGGGCAGGAAACATTCAGTACTTC.

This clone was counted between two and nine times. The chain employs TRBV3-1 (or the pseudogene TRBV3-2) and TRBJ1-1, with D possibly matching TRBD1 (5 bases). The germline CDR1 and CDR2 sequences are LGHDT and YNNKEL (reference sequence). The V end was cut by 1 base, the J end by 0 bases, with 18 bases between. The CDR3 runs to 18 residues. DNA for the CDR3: TGTGCCAGCAGCCAAGTCGGGGGGATGGTTGGGGTGAACACTGAAGCTTTCTTT. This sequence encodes CASSQVGGMVGVNTEAFF.

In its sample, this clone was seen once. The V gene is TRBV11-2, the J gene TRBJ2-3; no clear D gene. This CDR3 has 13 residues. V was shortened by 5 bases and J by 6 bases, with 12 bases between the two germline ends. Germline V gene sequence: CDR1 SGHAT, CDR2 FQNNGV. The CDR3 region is CASSPLFMDTQYF. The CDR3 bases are TGTGCCAGCAGCCCATTGTTCATGGATACGCAGTATTTT.

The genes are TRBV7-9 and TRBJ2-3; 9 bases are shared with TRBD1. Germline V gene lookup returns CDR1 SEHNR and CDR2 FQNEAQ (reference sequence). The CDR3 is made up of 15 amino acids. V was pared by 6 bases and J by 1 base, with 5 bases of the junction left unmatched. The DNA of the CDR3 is TGTGCCAGCAGTTACAGGGGGCGCGGCACAGATACGCAGTATTTT. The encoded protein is CASSYRGRGTDTQYF.

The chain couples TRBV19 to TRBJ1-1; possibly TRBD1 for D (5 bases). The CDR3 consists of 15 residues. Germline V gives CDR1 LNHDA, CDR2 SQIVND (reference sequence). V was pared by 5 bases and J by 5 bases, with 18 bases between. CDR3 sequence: CASSVGPGGNTEAFF. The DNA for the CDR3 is TGTGCCAGTAGTGTCGGCCCCGGGGGAAATACTGAAGCTTTCTTT.

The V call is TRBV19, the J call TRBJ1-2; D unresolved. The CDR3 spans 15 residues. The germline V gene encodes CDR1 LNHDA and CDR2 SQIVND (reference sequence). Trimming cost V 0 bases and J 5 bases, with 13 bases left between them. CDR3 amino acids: CASSIDRTARYGYTF. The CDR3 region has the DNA TGTGCCAGTAGTATAGATCGAACAGCCCGTTATGGCTACACCTTC.

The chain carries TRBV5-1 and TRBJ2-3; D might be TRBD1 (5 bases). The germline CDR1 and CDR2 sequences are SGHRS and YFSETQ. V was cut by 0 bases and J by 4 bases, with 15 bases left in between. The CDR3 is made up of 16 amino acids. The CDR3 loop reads CASSLGVTARADTQYF. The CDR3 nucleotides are TGCGCCAGCAGCTTGGGAGTGACAGCCCGAGCAGATACGCAGTATTTT. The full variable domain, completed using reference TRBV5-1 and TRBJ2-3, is KAGVTQTPRYLIKTRGQQVTLSCSPISGHRSVSWYQQTPGQGLQFLFEYFSETQRNKGNFPGRFSGRQFSNSRSEMNVSTLELGDSALYLCASSLGVTARADTQYFGPGTRLTVL.

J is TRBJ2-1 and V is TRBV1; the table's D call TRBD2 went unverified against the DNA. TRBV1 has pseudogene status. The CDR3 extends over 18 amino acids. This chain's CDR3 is CTSSPDVGLASSHNEQFF. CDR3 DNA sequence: TGCACCAGCAGCCCAGACGTCGGACTAGCCTCTTCCCACAATGAGCAGTTCTTC.

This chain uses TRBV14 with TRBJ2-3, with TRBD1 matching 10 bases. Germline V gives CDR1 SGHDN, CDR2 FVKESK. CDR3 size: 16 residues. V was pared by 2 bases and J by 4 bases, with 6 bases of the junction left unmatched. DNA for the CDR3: TGTGCCAGCAGCCAACTTCCCGGGACAGGGGCAGATACGCAGTATTTT. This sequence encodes CASSQLPGTGADTQYF.

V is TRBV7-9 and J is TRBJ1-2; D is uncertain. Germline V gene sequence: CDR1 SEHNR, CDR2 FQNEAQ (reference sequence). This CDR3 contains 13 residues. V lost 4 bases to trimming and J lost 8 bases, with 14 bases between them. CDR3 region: CASSSRREVGYTF. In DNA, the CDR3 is TGTGCCAGCAGCTCCAGGAGGGAGGTCGGCTACACCTTC.

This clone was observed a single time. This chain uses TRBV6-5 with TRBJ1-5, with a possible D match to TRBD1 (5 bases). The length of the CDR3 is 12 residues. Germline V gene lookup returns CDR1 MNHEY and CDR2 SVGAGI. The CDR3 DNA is TGTGCTACTGCAGGGAGCAATCAGCCCCAGCATTTT. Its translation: CATAGSNQPQHF.

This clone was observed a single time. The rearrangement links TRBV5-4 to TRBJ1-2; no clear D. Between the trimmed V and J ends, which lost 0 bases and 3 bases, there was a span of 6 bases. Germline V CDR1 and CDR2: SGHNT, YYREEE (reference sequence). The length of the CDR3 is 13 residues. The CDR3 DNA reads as TGTGCCAGCAGCTTGGCGCAGGACTATGGCTACACCTTC. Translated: CASSLAQDYGYTF.

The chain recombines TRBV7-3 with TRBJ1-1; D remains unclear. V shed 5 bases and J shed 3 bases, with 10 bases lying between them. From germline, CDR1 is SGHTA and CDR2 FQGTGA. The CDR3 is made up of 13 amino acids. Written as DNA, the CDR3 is TGTGCCAGCAGCGAGACCAGGTACACTGAAGCTTTCTTT. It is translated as CASSETRYTEAFF.

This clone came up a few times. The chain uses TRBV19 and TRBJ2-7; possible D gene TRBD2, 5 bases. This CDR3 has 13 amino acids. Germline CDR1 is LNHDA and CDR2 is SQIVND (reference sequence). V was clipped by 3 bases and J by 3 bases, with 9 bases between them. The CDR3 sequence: CASSISGSYEQYF. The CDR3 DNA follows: TGTGCCAGTAGTATTAGTGGGAGCTACGAGCAGTACTTC.

CDR3 amino acids: CASSIRPTGSVAFF. The CDR3 DNA follows: TGTGCCAGTAGTATACGGCCCACAGGGTCGGTAGCTTTCTTT. V is TRBV19 and J is TRBJ1-1, with D possibly TRBD1 on 6 matching bases. Germline V lookup: CDR1 LNHDA, CDR2 SQIVND (reference sequence). The CDR3 spans 14 residues. With 2 bases removed from V and 10 bases from J, the gap between germline ends came to 17 bases.

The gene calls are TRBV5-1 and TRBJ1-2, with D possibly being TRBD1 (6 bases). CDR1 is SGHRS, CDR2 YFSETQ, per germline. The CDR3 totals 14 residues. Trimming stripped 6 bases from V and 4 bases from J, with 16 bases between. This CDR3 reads CASKETGRFYGYTF. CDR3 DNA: TGCGCCAGCAAAGAAACAGGGCGATTCTATGGCTACACCTTC.

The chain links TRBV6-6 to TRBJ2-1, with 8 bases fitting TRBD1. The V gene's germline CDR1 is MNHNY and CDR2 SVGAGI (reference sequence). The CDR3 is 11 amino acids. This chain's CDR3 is CAIGQGIEQFF. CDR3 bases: TGTGCGATCGGACAGGGCATTGAGCAGTTCTTC.

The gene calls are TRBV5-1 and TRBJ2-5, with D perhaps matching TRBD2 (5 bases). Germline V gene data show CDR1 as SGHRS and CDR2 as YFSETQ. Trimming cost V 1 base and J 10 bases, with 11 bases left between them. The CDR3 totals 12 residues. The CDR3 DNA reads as TGCGCCAGCAGCTTGACGAGAGCGGACCAGTACTTC. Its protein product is CASSLTRADQYF.

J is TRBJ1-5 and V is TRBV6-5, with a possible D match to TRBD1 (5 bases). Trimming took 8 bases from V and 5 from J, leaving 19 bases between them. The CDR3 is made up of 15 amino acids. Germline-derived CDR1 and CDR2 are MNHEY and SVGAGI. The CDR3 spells CASPQAGQWDQPQHF. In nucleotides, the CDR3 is TGTGCCAGCCCCCAAGCGGGGCAGTGGGATCAGCCCCAGCATTTT.

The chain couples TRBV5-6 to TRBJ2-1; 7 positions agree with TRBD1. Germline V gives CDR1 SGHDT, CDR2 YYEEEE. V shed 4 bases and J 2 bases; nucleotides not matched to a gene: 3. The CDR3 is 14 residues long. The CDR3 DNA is TGTGCCAGCAGCGCTCAGGGGGCCTACAATGAGCAGTTCTTC. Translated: CASSAQGAYNEQFF.

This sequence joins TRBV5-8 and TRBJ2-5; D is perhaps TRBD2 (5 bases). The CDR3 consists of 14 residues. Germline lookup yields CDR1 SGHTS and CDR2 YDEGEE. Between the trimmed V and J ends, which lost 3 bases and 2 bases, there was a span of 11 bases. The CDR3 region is CASSSYGEQETQYF. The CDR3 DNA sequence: TGTGCCAGCAGCTCGTACGGGGAACAAGAGACCCAGTACTTC.

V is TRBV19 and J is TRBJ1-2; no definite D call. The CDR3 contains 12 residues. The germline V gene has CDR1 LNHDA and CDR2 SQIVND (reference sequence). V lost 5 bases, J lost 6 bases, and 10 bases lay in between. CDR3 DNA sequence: TGTGCCAGTAGTCGAGGTGGAGATGGCTACACCTTC. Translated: CASSRGGDGYTF.

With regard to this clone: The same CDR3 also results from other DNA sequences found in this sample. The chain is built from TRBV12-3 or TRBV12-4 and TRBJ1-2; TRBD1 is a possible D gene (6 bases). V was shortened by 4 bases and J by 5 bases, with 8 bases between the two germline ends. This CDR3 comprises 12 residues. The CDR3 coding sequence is TGTGCCAGCAGTTCCGGGACATATGGCTACACCTTC. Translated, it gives CASSSGTYGYTF.